One sample yielded the 20 T cell receptor beta chains listed below, sequenced in a study of cytomegalovirus exposure and HLA in healthy donors. Profiling relied on immunoSEQ multiplex PCR, and the TCRdb table lists in-frame clones only, not all of them. The sample records 90,000 to 150,000 clones, 80% to 90% being singletons. Sequencing used PBMCs. The receptors originated from a man aged 18-30 years in good health and CMV-seropositive.

The J gene is TRBJ2-2, the V gene TRBV5-1, with D perhaps TRBD1 (5 bases). Germline values: CDR1 SGHRS, CDR2 YFSETQ. V shed 0 bases and J shed 1 base, with 13 bases lying between them. The CDR3 contains 17 residues. This chain's CDR3 is CASSLEGARRNTGELFF. In DNA, the CDR3 is TGCGCCAGCAGCTTGGAAGGGGCCCGACGGAACACCGGGGAGCTGTTTTTT.

A single count supports this clone. The CDR3 region has the DNA TGTGCCAGCAGTTACGAGCCGAACACTGAAGCTTTCTTT. Protein product: CASSYEPNTEAFF. This chain uses TRBV6-5 with TRBJ1-1; D is unclear. In germline, CDR1 is MNHEY, CDR2 SVGAGI. Trimming pared 2 bases from V and 1 base from J, leaving 5 bases between. The CDR3 has 13 amino acids.

The count of this clone is one. V and J are TRBV28 and TRBJ1-3; D ambiguous. CDR1 is MDHEN, CDR2 SYDVKM, per germline. Trimming cost V 1 base and J 1 base, with 5 bases left between them. The CDR3 has 14 residues. The CDR3 is CASSLSVSGNTIYF. The CDR3 region has the DNA TGTGCCAGCAGTTTATCAGTATCTGGAAACACCATATATTTT.

The chain couples TRBV7-6 to TRBJ2-7; tentatively, D is TRBD1 (5 bases). The CDR3 totals 18 residues. Germline CDR1 reads SGHVS; CDR2 reads FNYEAQ. Trimming left V 1 base short and J 2 bases short, with 21 bases between. CDR3: CASSLVAYRRGLAYEQYF. DNA for the CDR3: TGTGCCAGCAGCTTAGTGGCCTATCGAAGGGGCCTAGCCTACGAGCAGTACTTC.

This clone showed up just a few times. V and J are TRBV5-1 and TRBJ1-3; 7 bases are a match to TRBD1. V was pared by 0 bases and J by 2 bases, with 2 bases of the junction left unmatched. Germline lookup yields CDR1 SGHRS and CDR2 YFSETQ. The CDR3 runs 15 residues. The CDR3 region has the DNA TGCGCCAGCAGCTTGGAAGGGGGCGCTGGAAACACCATATATTTT. This gives the protein CASSLEGGAGNTIYF.

DNA for the CDR3: TGTGCCAGCAGCTTAATGGTGTTGCTGGGACAGGGGCTTGAAGCTTTCTTT. This gives the protein CASSLMVLLGQGLEAFF. The chain uses TRBV7-9 and TRBJ1-1, with 10 bases matching TRBD1. Germline-derived CDR1 and CDR2 are SEHNR and FQNEAQ (reference sequence). CDR3 length equals 17 residues. Trimming took 2 bases from V and 7 from J; bases not matched to a gene: 13.

V is TRBV10-3 and J is TRBJ1-6; D call uncertain. This CDR3 has 13 residues. Germline lookup yields CDR1 ENHRY and CDR2 SYGVKD. Trimming removed 7 bases from V and 6 bases from J, with 10 bases in between. The CDR3 DNA is TGTGCCATCACGGAGGAATTTAATTCACCCCTCCACTTT. It translates to CAITEEFNSPLHF.

The rearrangement uses TRBV27 and TRBJ2-3; 9 bases map to TRBD2. CDR1 is MNHEY and CDR2 is SMNVEV in the germline V gene (reference sequence). Trimming removed 10 bases from V and 0 bases from J; junction bases left unmatched: 5. The CDR3 length is 14 residues. The CDR3: CATGLAGSTDTQYF. As DNA, the CDR3 is TGTGCCACCGGGCTAGCGGGGAGCACAGATACGCAGTATTTT.

The chain links TRBV5-1 to TRBJ1-2; D remains unclear. The V gene lost 0 bases and the J gene lost 3 bases, with 12 bases spanning the gap. The CDR3 spans 15 residues. Per germline, CDR1 SGHRS and CDR2 YFSETQ. Here the CDR3 DNA reads TGCGCCAGCAGCTTGGCTATTTCAATGGACTATGGCTACACCTTC. It specifies CASSLAISMDYGYTF.

This chain joins TRBV5-6 and TRBJ2-3; 7 bases align to TRBD2. V shed 1 base, J shed 1 base, and the junction held 3 bases outside the gene matches. Germline loops: CDR1 SGHDT, CDR2 YYEEEE. The CDR3 is made up of 15 amino acids. CDR3 amino acids: CASSLTSAGTDTQYF. CDR3 in DNA: TGTGCCAGCAGCTTGACTAGCGCCGGCACAGATACGCAGTATTTT.

CDR3 sequence: CASSMTENTEAFF. In DNA form, the CDR3 reads TGTGCCAGTAGTATGACAGAGAACACTGAAGCTTTCTTT. The chain recombines TRBV19 with TRBJ1-1; the D gene is possibly TRBD1 (5 bases). V lost 3 bases and J 1 base, leaving 6 bases between the germline ends. This CDR3 spans 13 amino acids. The germline gives CDR1 LNHDA, CDR2 SQIVND (reference sequence).

This CDR3 is CSVAVLRGTEAFF. In DNA, the CDR3 is TGCAGCGTTGCGGTCCTCAGAGGCACTGAAGCTTTCTTT. The chain employs TRBV29-1 and TRBJ1-1; D is unresolved. The CDR3 runs 13 residues. The germline V gene has CDR1 SQVTM and CDR2 ANQGSEA. Between the trimmed V and J ends, which lost 4 bases and 4 bases, there was a span of 13 bases. Looking up the rest from reference TRBV29-1 and TRBJ1-1 gives the full variable domain: SAVISQKPSRDICQRGTSLTIQCQVDSQVTMMFWYRQQPGQSLTLIATANQGSEATYESGFVIDKFPISRPNLTFSTLTVSNMSPEDSSIYLCSVAVLRGTEAFFGQGTRLTVV.

This clone was found once. J is TRBJ1-1 and V is TRBV2; 8 bases fit TRBD1. V trimming: 7 bases; J trimming: 4 bases; junction bases outside the gene matches: 20. CDR3 length: 18 residues. Germline assignment: CDR1 SNHLY and CDR2 FYNNEI. The CDR3 bases are TGTGCCAGCACCCTTGGACAGGGACTGCATGACTTGGGCACTGAAGCTTTCTTT. It codes for CASTLGQGLHDLGTEAFF.

The rearrangement joins TRBV6-1 to TRBJ2-1; the D gene is possibly TRBD2 (6 bases). This CDR3 is built from 14 residues. Germline CDR1 and CDR2: MNHNS and SASEGT. V was trimmed by 9 bases and J by 1 base, leaving 13 bases between them. The chain's CDR3 is CASGTSFSYNEQFF. DNA of the CDR3: TGTGCCAGTGGGACTTCTTTTTCCTACAATGAGCAGTTCTTC.

The chain couples TRBV18 to TRBJ2-7, with 8 bases identical to TRBD1. The CDR3 length is 16 residues. Trimming at V came to 2 bases and at J to 3 bases, leaving 9 bases not matched to a gene. Germline loops: CDR1 KGHSH, CDR2 LQKENI. CDR3 sequence: CASSPFGGQGFYEQYF. The CDR3 DNA reads TGTGCCAGCTCACCATTCGGTGGACAGGGATTCTACGAGCAGTACTTC.

The chain links TRBV28 to TRBJ2-7, with 9 bases that match TRBD1. This CDR3 region has 14 residues. Trimming took 5 bases from V and 2 from J; bases not matched to a gene: 4. Germline values: CDR1 MDHEN, CDR2 SYDVKM. The CDR3 DNA reads as TGTGCCAGCAGTAAAAACAGGGGGCCCTACGAGCAGTACTTC. Translation gives CASSKNRGPYEQYF.

V usage is TRBV19 and J usage is TRBJ1-5; D might be TRBD1 (5 bases). With 6 bases removed from V and 6 bases from J, the gap between germline ends came to 12 bases. The CDR3 extends over 13 amino acids. Germline V CDR1 and CDR2: LNHDA, SQIVND (reference sequence). CDR3 in DNA: TGTGCCAGTAGCAGGGTTGCGTCTCAGCCCCAGCATTTT. It is translated as CASSRVASQPQHF. The variable domain in full, with the rest retrieved from reference TRBV19 and TRBJ1-5, is DGGITQSPKYLFRKEGQNVTLSCEQNLNHDAMYWYRQDPGQGLRLIYYSQIVNDFQKGDIAEGYSVSREKKESFPLTVTSAQKNPTAFYLCASSRVASQPQHFGDGTRLSIL.

This sequence joins TRBV19 and TRBJ1-2; D might be TRBD1 (6 bases). This CDR3 region has 15 residues. Per germline, CDR1 LNHDA and CDR2 SQIVND (reference sequence). Deletions cut 1 base from V and 3 bases from J, with 12 bases between. The CDR3 DNA follows: TGTGCCAGTAGTATAGCAACAGGGAATGACTATGGCTACACCTTC. It codes for CASSIATGNDYGYTF.

J is TRBJ2-7 and V is TRBV2, with D maybe TRBD1 (6 bases). With 7 bases removed from V and 8 bases from J, the gap between germline ends came to 21 bases. The CDR3 has 14 residues. Germline V gives CDR1 SNHLY, CDR2 FYNNEI. DNA of the CDR3: TGTGCCAGCATCCTACAGGGCCTCCCTACACAGCAGTACTTC. This gives the protein CASILQGLPTQQYF.

This clone was seen a few times. The J gene is TRBJ2-7, the V gene TRBV7-9; TRBD2 is a possible D gene (5 bases). With 6 bases removed from V and 5 bases from J, the gap between germline ends came to 11 bases. This CDR3 has 12 amino acids. Germline CDR1 and CDR2: SEHNR and FQNEAQ (reference sequence). This CDR3 reads CASSYHGDEQYF. The CDR3 DNA sequence: TGTGCCAGCAGTTACCACGGGGACGAGCAGTACTTC. Full variable domain (outside the CDR3, taken from reference TRBV7-9 and TRBJ2-7): DTGVSQNPRHKITKRGQNVTFRCDPISEHNRLYWYRQTLGQGPEFLTYFQNEAQLEKSRLLSDRFSAERPKGSFSTLEIQRTEQGDSAMYLCASSYHGDEQYFGPGTRLTVT.